The 28 T cell receptor beta chains in this list originate from one sample, sequenced in a study of T cells in localized non-small cell lung cancer. Some clones are missing from TCRdb's copy, which holds only in-frame ones; the method was immunoSEQ multiplex PCR. The sample yields about 34,000 clones, roughly 93% seen once. The sequences come from peripheral blood, collected before any cancer treatment. Source of these receptors: a female donor older than 55 with stage I lung adenocarcinoma.

This chain links TRBV9 with TRBJ2-5, with 9 bases lining up with TRBD1. V was clipped by 4 bases and J by 2 bases; unmatched bases: 15. This CDR3 comprises 18 residues. Germline values: CDR1 SGDLS, CDR2 YYNGEE. The CDR3 loop is CASSRTGDYGIGQETQYF. The DNA for the CDR3 is TGTGCCAGCAGCCGGACAGGGGATTATGGCATCGGTCAAGAGACCCAGTACTTC.

The gene calls are TRBV5-1 and TRBJ2-3; a possible D gene is TRBD2 (5 bases). This CDR3 comprises 15 residues. Between the trimmed V and J ends, which lost 2 bases and 5 bases, there was a span of 15 bases. Germline lookup yields CDR1 SGHRS and CDR2 YFSETQ. CDR3 nucleotide sequence: TGCGCCAGCAGCTTAAGGCGGGTTGAGGGAGATACGCAGTATTTT. Its translation is CASSLRRVEGDTQYF.

This chain uses TRBV19 with TRBJ1-4; D gene uncertain. The germline V gene encodes CDR1 LNHDA and CDR2 SQIVND (reference sequence). V lost 4 bases, J lost 8 bases, and 17 bases lay in between. There are 15 residues in the CDR3. The CDR3 sequence is CASSSPVSSGEKLFF. The CDR3 nucleotides read TGTGCCAGTAGTAGCCCAGTCTCATCCGGGGAAAAACTGTTTTTT.

This clone was observed once. This chain joins TRBV6-4 and TRBJ2-1; D gene ambiguous. This CDR3 is 13 amino acids long. V lost 2 bases and J lost 2, with 4 bases in between. Germline CDR1 MRHNA, CDR2 SNTAGT. CDR3 amino acids: CASSDAAYNEQFF. The CDR3 coding sequence is TGTGCCAGCAGTGACGCAGCCTACAATGAGCAGTTCTTC.

The rearrangement links TRBV6-5 to TRBJ2-7, with D unclear. This CDR3 spans 11 amino acids. V was shortened by 5 bases and J by 7 bases, with 9 bases between the two germline ends. In germline, CDR1 is MNHEY, CDR2 SVGAGI. The CDR3: CASSSYQEQYF. The CDR3 coding sequence is TGTGCCAGCAGTAGCTACCAAGAGCAGTACTTC.

This clone is a singleton in its sample. The chain combines TRBV30 with TRBJ1-5, with D uncertain. V gave up 2 bases and J gave up 3 bases, with 14 bases separating them. The germline CDR1 and CDR2 sequences are GTSNPN and SVGIG (reference sequence). This CDR3 is 15 amino acids long. For the CDR3, the DNA is TGTGCCTGGAGTAGTGCAGGCCCATCCAATCAGCCCCAGCATTTT. Its translation is CAWSSAGPSNQPQHF.

This rearrangement joins TRBV19 to TRBJ1-1; D not certain. Germline values: CDR1 LNHDA, CDR2 SQIVND (reference sequence). Trimming pared 7 bases from V and 5 bases from J, leaving 17 bases between. This CDR3 is built from 14 residues. The CDR3 reads CASNVDTPGTEAFF. The CDR3 DNA reads as TGTGCCAGTAACGTCGACACCCCTGGGACTGAAGCTTTCTTT.

The chain carries TRBV7-9 and TRBJ1-1; 9 bases map to TRBD1. The CDR3 has 19 amino acids. V lost 2 bases and J lost 4; bases outside the gene matches: 17. From germline, CDR1 is SEHNR and CDR2 FQNEAQ (reference sequence). The CDR3 loop reads CASSLSPSRQAQGATEAFF. CDR3 bases: TGTGCCAGCAGCTTAAGTCCGTCCCGTCAGGCACAGGGGGCCACTGAAGCTTTCTTT.

This chain links TRBV6-5 with TRBJ1-5; possible D gene TRBD1, 5 bases. Germline CDR1 and CDR2: MNHEY and SVGAGI. This CDR3 is 13 amino acids long. Trimming removed 4 bases at V and 7 bases at J, with 11 bases between. The CDR3 is CASSSGQGQPQHF. Here the CDR3 DNA reads TGTGCCAGCAGTTCAGGGCAAGGACAGCCCCAGCATTTT.

The rearrangement joins TRBV5-1 to TRBJ1-5; D remains ambiguous. This CDR3 region has 16 residues. V was trimmed by 0 bases and J by 2 bases, leaving 12 bases between them. CDR1 and CDR2 from the germline V gene are SGHRS and YFSETQ. CDR3 in DNA: TGCGCCAGCAGCTTGGAACCGGGGATGGGCAATCAGCCCCAGCATTTT. It is translated as CASSLEPGMGNQPQHF.

This sequence joins TRBV10-3 and TRBJ1-1; D might be TRBD1 (5 bases). V was clipped by 10 bases and J by 0 bases, with 15 bases between them. Germline-derived CDR1 and CDR2 are ENHRY and SYGVKD. The CDR3 has 14 amino acids. CDR3 bases: TGTGCCACCGAGGACAACTTTATGAACACTGAAGCTTTCTTT. Amino acids: CATEDNFMNTEAFF.

The V and J genes are TRBV21-1 and TRBJ1-2; the table's D call, TRBD1, has no DNA check behind it. TRBV21-1 is a pseudogene segment. The CDR3 is 13 residues long. CDR3 nucleotide sequence: TGTGCCAACGATAAGAAACAGGAGAGCGGCTACACCTTC. This translates into CANDKKQESGYTF.

The V and J genes are TRBV5-4 and TRBJ2-3, with D perhaps matching TRBD1 or TRBD2 (6 bases each). CDR3 size: 17 residues. The V gene lost 0 bases and the J gene lost 2 bases, with 16 bases spanning the gap. Germline V lookup: CDR1 SGHNT, CDR2 YYREEE (reference sequence). This CDR3 is CASSLEGGPHTTDTQYF. Here the CDR3 DNA reads TGTGCCAGCAGCTTGGAGGGGGGACCCCATACCACAGATACGCAGTATTTT.

The chain combines TRBV29-1 with TRBJ1-3, with TRBD1 identical over 9 bases. Germline V lookup: CDR1 SQVTM, CDR2 ANQGSEA. The CDR3 extends over 13 amino acids. Unmatched junction bases numbered 1, after V lost 3 bases and J lost 4 bases. The DNA for the CDR3 is TGCAGCGTTGAGGACAGGGGAGGAAACACCATATATTTT. Translation: CSVEDRGGNTIYF.

The J gene is TRBJ1-1, the V gene TRBV21-1. TRBV21-1 is reported as a pseudogene. This CDR3 comprises 15 residues. CDR3 loop: CASSFRGPVNTEAFF. CDR3 nucleotide sequence: TGTGCCAGCAGCTTCCGGGGGCCGGTGAACACTGAAGCTTTCTTT.

The rearrangement uses TRBV30 and TRBJ1-6, with 7 nucleotides matching TRBD1. The CDR3 sequence is 17 residues long. The V gene end was trimmed by 3 bases and the J gene end by 0 bases; junction bases not matched to a gene: 8. Germline CDR1 and CDR2: GTSNPN and SVGIG (reference sequence). This CDR3 is CAWRLSGGGSYNSPLHF. The CDR3 region has the DNA TGTGCCTGGAGACTCTCAGGGGGAGGCTCCTATAATTCACCCCTCCACTTT.

This chain connects TRBV28 to TRBJ1-3; weak D call: TRBD1 (6 bases). This CDR3 comprises 17 residues. Per germline, CDR1 MDHEN and CDR2 SYDVKM. Trimming took 6 bases from V and 1 from J, leaving 19 bases between them. CDR3 in DNA: TGTGCCAGCAGGTCCTCTTATGGGGGGCGGTCTGGAAACACCATATATTTT. Residues: CASRSSYGGRSGNTIYF.

This rearrangement joins TRBV29-1 to TRBJ1-5, with no clear D. The germline V gene encodes CDR1 SQVTM and CDR2 ANQGSEA. V was pared by 5 bases and J by 0 bases, with 11 bases between. The CDR3 contains 14 residues. The CDR3 DNA reads as TGCAGCGTTTCACGGGGAGATAGCAATCAGCCCCAGCATTTT. Protein product: CSVSRGDSNQPQHF.

The V and J genes are TRBV10-3 and TRBJ2-2; D remains unclear. V was trimmed by 8 bases and J by 2 bases, leaving 12 bases between them. This CDR3 contains 14 residues. CDR1 and CDR2 from the germline V gene are ENHRY and SYGVKD. The CDR3: CAIVADGNTGELFF. The DNA for the CDR3 is TGTGCCATCGTTGCGGACGGAAACACCGGGGAGCTGTTTTTT.

The chain joins TRBV7-8 to TRBJ1-2, with D perhaps matching TRBD1 (6 bases). CDR1 is SGHVS, CDR2 FQNEAQ, per germline. Trimming stripped 7 bases from V and 4 bases from J, with 19 bases between. The CDR3 extends over 15 amino acids. For the CDR3, the DNA is TGTGCCAGCACCGCAGTCGGGGGGCAAGGCTATGGCTACACCTTC. Its protein product is CASTAVGGQGYGYTF.

The genes are TRBV9 and TRBJ2-5, with 7 nucleotides matching TRBD2. The CDR3 runs 15 residues. With V trimmed by 0 bases and J by 5 bases, 7 bases remained unmatched. Looked up from germline, CDR1 is SGDLS and CDR2 is YYNGEE. CDR3 amino acids: CASSVGGGVGETQYF. In DNA form, the CDR3 reads TGTGCCAGCAGCGTAGGTGGGGGGGTAGGGGAGACCCAGTACTTC.

This chain connects TRBV9 to TRBJ2-1; 14 bases agree with TRBD2. The CDR3 extends over 16 amino acids. Looked up from germline, CDR1 is SGDLS and CDR2 is YYNGEE. V trimming: 4 bases; J trimming: 4 bases; junction bases outside the gene matches: 4. The CDR3 sequence: CASSPRLAGGYNEQFF. In DNA, the CDR3 is TGTGCCAGCAGCCCCCGACTAGCGGGAGGGTACAATGAGCAGTTCTTC.

The chain employs TRBV10-3 and TRBJ1-1, with 8 bases aligning to TRBD1. From germline, CDR1 is ENHRY and CDR2 SYGVKD. Trimming removed 10 bases from V and 5 bases from J; junction bases left unmatched: 6. CDR3 length: 12 residues. DNA of the CDR3: TGTGCCACAGGACAGGGTGGAACTGAAGCTTTCTTT. Its protein product is CATGQGGTEAFF.

This CDR3 is CASSPPRLLTDTQYF. The CDR3 region has the DNA TGTGCCAGCTCACCACCGCGACTACTCACAGATACGCAGTATTTT. The chain uses TRBV18 and TRBJ2-3, with D perhaps matching TRBD2 (5 bases). Trimming cost V 0 bases and J 2 bases, with 9 bases left between them. From germline, CDR1 is KGHSH and CDR2 LQKENI. This CDR3 has 15 amino acids.

The chain uses TRBV5-1 and TRBJ2-1; 10 bases agree with TRBD2. The CDR3 runs 18 residues. V lost 0 bases and J lost 4; bases outside the gene matches: 10. The germline gives CDR1 SGHRS, CDR2 YFSETQ. CDR3 nucleotide sequence: TGCGCCAGCAGCTTGGGGGGAATTACTAGCGGGATGTACAATGAGCAGTTCTTC. It specifies CASSLGGITSGMYNEQFF. The variable domain in full, completed from reference TRBV5-1 and TRBJ2-1, reads KAGVTQTPRYLIKTRGQQVTLSCSPISGHRSVSWYQQTPGQGLQFLFEYFSETQRNKGNFPGRFSGRQFSNSRSEMNVSTLELGDSALYLCASSLGGITSGMYNEQFFGPGTRLTVL.

This chain links TRBV11-1 with TRBJ1-1, with D maybe TRBD1 (5 bases). Trimming pared 3 bases from V and 0 bases from J, leaving 8 bases between. Germline CDR1 and CDR2: SGHAT and FQDESV (reference sequence). The CDR3 has 14 residues. CDR3 amino acids: CASSLGPMNTEAFF. The CDR3 coding sequence is TGTGCCAGCAGCTTGGGACCCATGAACACTGAAGCTTTCTTT.

This rearrangement joins TRBV7-9 to TRBJ1-4; TRBD1 matches at 8 bases. The DNA end lines up better with TRBJ2-2; the J call may be wrong. CDR1 SEHNR and CDR2 FQNEAQ come from the germline V gene (reference sequence). The CDR3 has 13 amino acids. CDR3 sequence: CASSLGQGGELFF. Written as DNA, the CDR3 is TGTGCCAGCAGCCTCGGACAGGGCGGGGAGCTGTTTTTT.

This clone is a singleton in its sample. This sequence joins TRBV6-6 and TRBJ1-2, with TRBD1 matching over 10 bases. This CDR3 spans 13 amino acids. Germline V gene sequence: CDR1 MNHNY, CDR2 SVGAGI (reference sequence). After removal of 6 bases from V and 4 bases from J, the junction contained 2 bases not matched to a gene. The CDR3 spells CASSRDRGYGYTF. The CDR3 bases are TGTGCCAGCAGCCGGGACAGGGGCTATGGCTACACCTTC.